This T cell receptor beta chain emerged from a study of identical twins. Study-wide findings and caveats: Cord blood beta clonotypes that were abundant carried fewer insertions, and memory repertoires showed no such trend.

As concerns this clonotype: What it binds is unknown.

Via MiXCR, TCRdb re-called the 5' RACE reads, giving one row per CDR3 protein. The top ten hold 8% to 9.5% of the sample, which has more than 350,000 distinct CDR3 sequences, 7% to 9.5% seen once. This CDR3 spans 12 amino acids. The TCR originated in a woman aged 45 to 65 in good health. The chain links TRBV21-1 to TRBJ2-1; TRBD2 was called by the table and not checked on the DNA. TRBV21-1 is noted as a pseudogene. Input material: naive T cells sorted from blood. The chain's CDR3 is CASSNRGGEQFF. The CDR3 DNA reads TGTGCCAGCAGCAATCGGGGAGGTGAGCAGTTCTTC.